The 7 T cell receptor beta chains below come from one sample, sequenced in a study of CD8 T cells in Susac syndrome. cDNA came from around 0.5 to 1 ug RNA primed by random hexamers. MiXCR was run by TCRdb on the immunoSEQ multiplex PCR reads, yielding one entry per CDR3 protein. Found here are under 200,000 distinct CDR3 sequences, about 95% of them singletons; the top ten hold around 0.15%. Specimen: CD8+ T cells from PBMCs. These receptors were obtained from a human donor with multiple sclerosis.

The chain employs TRBV13 and TRBJ1-2; D unclear. The CDR3 sequence is 14 residues long. The germline V gene encodes CDR1 PRHDT and CDR2 FYEKMQ (reference sequence). The V end lost 5 bases, the J end lost 3 bases, and 13 bases lay between the germline ends. CDR3 sequence reads: CASSTPERHYGYTF. The CDR3 nucleotides are TGTGCCAGCAGCACCCCCGAAAGGCACTATGGCTACACCTTC.

J is TRBJ2-7 and V is TRBV7-9, with a possible D match to TRBD1 (6 bases). V lost 0 bases and J 2 bases, leaving 11 bases between the germline ends. CDR3 length equals 15 residues. The germline V gene has CDR1 SEHNR and CDR2 FQNEAQ (reference sequence). DNA of the CDR3: TGTGCCAGCAGCTTAGCGGACAGTCAACCCTACGAGCAGTACTTC. Translated: CASSLADSQPYEQYF.

The chain joins TRBV19 to TRBJ1-1; D gene unclear. Germline V gene lookup returns CDR1 LNHDA and CDR2 SQIVND (reference sequence). Between the trimmed V and J ends, which lost 11 bases and 8 bases, there was a span of 15 bases. The CDR3 consists of 11 residues. In nucleotides, the CDR3 is TGTGCCTCAGCAGCCGGGATCGAAGCTTTCTTT. Amino acids: CASAAGIEAFF. Complete variable domain (other parts from reference TRBV19 and TRBJ1-1): DGGITQSPKYLFRKEGQNVTLSCEQNLNHDAMYWYRQDPGQGLRLIYYSQIVNDFQKGDIAEGYSVSREKKESFPLTVTSAQKNPTAFYLCASAAGIEAFFGQGTRLTVV.

The chain couples TRBV20-1 to TRBJ2-1; TRBD1 matches 12 bases. Per the germline V gene, CDR1 is DFQATT and CDR2 is SNEGSKA (reference sequence). The CDR3 has 15 residues. V gave up 0 bases and J gave up 10 bases; unmatched junction bases: 7. This chain's CDR3 is CSARDSGQGAGEQFF. The DNA for the CDR3 is TGCAGTGCTAGAGACTCGGGACAGGGGGCAGGGGAGCAGTTCTTC.

The V gene is TRBV3-1, the J gene TRBJ1-5, with D possibly TRBD1 on 6 matching bases. The CDR3 covers 14 residues. The germline V and J ends were trimmed by 2 bases and 5 bases, with 10 bases remaining between them. Germline values: CDR1 LGHDT, CDR2 YNNKEL (reference sequence). The CDR3 loop is CASSQQGRDQPQHF. CDR3 DNA: TGTGCCAGCAGCCAACAGGGGCGGGATCAGCCCCAGCATTTT.

The chain recombines TRBV9 with TRBJ1-5, with 9 bases lining up with TRBD1. J gave up 6 bases and V 3 bases, and 4 bases lay outside the gene matches. CDR3 length: 14 amino acids. Germline V lookup: CDR1 SGDLS, CDR2 YYNGEE. The CDR3 DNA is TGTGCCAGCAGCGGACAGGGGGGGAGTCAGCCCCAGCATTTT. This codes for CASSGQGGSQPQHF.

V is TRBV29-1 and J is TRBJ2-1; D unresolved. Trimming shortened V by 4 bases and J by 8 bases, and 9 bases separated the two germline ends. The CDR3 is 11 residues long. Germline loops: CDR1 SQVTM, CDR2 ANQGSEA. CDR3 nucleotides: TGCAGCGTTGTTTGGGGTGATGAGCAGTTCTTC. Protein sequence: CSVVWGDEQFF.